Shown below are 31 T cell receptor beta chains from a single sample sequenced in a study of blood T cell repertoires in COVID-19. Repertoires were generated with immunoSEQ multiplex PCR, while TCRdb's copy carries only in-frame clones and drops some. The table shows roughly 58,000 clones, with approximately 70% occurring only once. The specimen sequenced was PBMCs or T cells enriched from blood (not recorded which). Receptors were obtained from a woman in her sixties who had been exposed to COVID-19.

This clone appeared a few times. This chain uses TRBV3-1 (or the pseudogene TRBV3-2) with TRBJ2-1; tentative D call: TRBD1 (6 bases). Looked up from germline, CDR1 is LGHDT and CDR2 is YNNKEL (reference sequence). CDR3 length: 14 residues. V was clipped by 5 bases and J by 9 bases, with 17 bases between them. The CDR3 protein is CASSSGQLYGEQFF. DNA for the CDR3: TGTGCCAGCAGCTCGGGACAATTGTACGGTGAGCAGTTCTTC.

The chain joins TRBV27 to TRBJ2-3; TRBD1 might be the D (5 bases). This CDR3 comprises 13 residues. The V end lost 3 bases, the J end lost 8 bases, and 12 bases lay between the germline ends. Looked up from germline, CDR1 is MNHEY and CDR2 is SMNVEV (reference sequence). The CDR3 loop is CASSFTGAATQYF. CDR3 bases: TGTGCCAGCAGTTTCACAGGAGCTGCTACGCAGTATTTT.

This chain joins TRBV7-9 and TRBJ2-7; 10 bases map to TRBD1. Losses at the gene ends were 5 bases for V and 2 bases for J; bases not matched to a gene: 12. Germline CDR1 is SEHNR and CDR2 is FQNEAQ (reference sequence). This CDR3 contains 17 residues. CDR3 loop: CASSARPGQGITYEQYF. The CDR3 nucleotides are TGTGCCAGCAGCGCGCGCCCGGGACAGGGGATAACCTACGAGCAGTACTTC.

The chain joins TRBV3-1 (or the pseudogene TRBV3-2) to TRBJ2-3, with D maybe TRBD2 (6 bases). Trimming pared 0 bases from V and 7 bases from J, leaving 14 bases between. Germline lookup yields CDR1 LGHDT and CDR2 YNNKEL (reference sequence). The CDR3 sequence is 15 residues long. The CDR3 region has the DNA TGTGCCAGCAGCCAAGAGATGCGGGGTCCCAATACGCAGTATTTT. This encodes CASSQEMRGPNTQYF.

The chain recombines TRBV7-6 with TRBJ1-6; TRBD1 is a possible D gene (6 bases). The CDR3 length is 15 residues. Trimming left V 5 bases short and J 3 bases short, with 11 bases between. Germline CDR1 and CDR2: SGHVS and FNYEAQ. CDR3 residues: CASSHEQGYNSPLHF. CDR3 nucleotides: TGTGCCAGCAGCCATGAACAGGGCTATAATTCACCCCTCCACTTT. The whole variable domain, remainder taken from reference TRBV7-6 and TRBJ1-6, is GAGVSQSPRYKVTKRGQDVALRCDPISGHVSLYWYRQALGQGPEFLTYFNYEAQQDKSGLPNDRFSAERPEGSISTLTIQRTEQRDSAMYRCASSHEQGYNSPLHFGNGTRLTVT.

The chain recombines TRBV5-1 with TRBJ1-1; 10 bases match TRBD1. With 4 bases clipped from V and 9 bases from J, the junction kept 27 bases outside the gene matches. This CDR3 has 20 amino acids. Germline-derived CDR1 and CDR2 are SGHRS and YFSETQ. The CDR3 sequence: CASSLTARQGAGYVPQKAFF. CDR3 DNA sequence: TGCGCCAGCAGCCTTACCGCGCGACAGGGGGCGGGTTATGTCCCCCAGAAAGCTTTCTTT. The entire variable domain, with the rest obtained from reference TRBV5-1 and TRBJ1-1, is as follows: KAGVTQTPRYLIKTRGQQVTLSCSPISGHRSVSWYQQTPGQGLQFLFEYFSETQRNKGNFPGRFSGRQFSNSRSEMNVSTLELGDSALYLCASSLTARQGAGYVPQKAFFGQGTRLTVV.

The chain joins TRBV10-3 to TRBJ1-1; TRBD1 is a possible D gene (5 bases). V lost 8 bases to trimming and J lost 8 bases, with 15 bases between them. This CDR3 is 12 amino acids long. CDR1 ENHRY and CDR2 SYGVKD come from the germline V gene. CDR3 coding DNA: TGTGCCATCTTAGACAGCCGAGAAGAAGCTTTCTTT. Translation: CAILDSREEAFF.

The chain is built from TRBV5-4 and TRBJ2-1, with D possibly TRBD2 on 6 matching bases. Germline V gene data show CDR1 as SGHNT and CDR2 as YYREEE (reference sequence). The CDR3 is made up of 15 amino acids. Trimming cost V 5 bases and J 2 bases, with 14 bases left between them. The CDR3 DNA reads as TGTGCCAGCAGTTCGGGACTTCCGACCTACAATGAGCAGTTCTTC. Translated, it gives CASSSGLPTYNEQFF.

The chain links TRBV2 to TRBJ2-5; TRBD2 matches 10 bases. CDR3 length: 17 residues. Trimming at V came to 5 bases and at J to 2 bases, leaving 11 bases not matched to a gene. Germline V CDR1 and CDR2: SNHLY, FYNNEI. CDR3 region: CASSKDRAGGQQETQYF. The DNA of the CDR3 is TGTGCCAGCAGTAAAGATAGAGCGGGGGGGCAGCAAGAGACCCAGTACTTC.

The chain carries TRBV14 and TRBJ2-3; D uncertain. Per germline, CDR1 SGHDN and CDR2 FVKESK. V shed 4 bases and J shed 3 bases, with 5 bases lying between them. The CDR3 is made up of 12 amino acids. CDR3 region: CASSPSTDTQYF. The DNA of the CDR3 is TGTGCCAGCAGCCCCAGTACAGATACGCAGTATTTT.

This rearrangement joins TRBV2 to TRBJ2-3, with TRBD2 matching 9 bases. The trim removed 3 bases at V and 3 bases at J, leaving 4 bases unmatched. CDR3 length: 15 amino acids. The germline gives CDR1 SNHLY, CDR2 FYNNEI. CDR3 in DNA: TGTGCCAGCAGTGAGTGGCGGGGGGGGACAGATACGCAGTATTTT. Translating gives CASSEWRGGTDTQYF.

The genes are TRBV6-1 and TRBJ2-7, with 10 bases aligning to TRBD2. Germline V gives CDR1 MNHNS, CDR2 SASEGT. The ends lost 3 bases at V and 3 bases at J; junction bases unmatched: 14. The CDR3 length is 18 residues. In DNA form, the CDR3 reads TGTGCCAGCAGTGAGGGTAGGCTAGCGGGAGAGAGATTCTACGAGCAGTACTTC. Translated: CASSEGRLAGERFYEQYF.

V gene TRBV19 combines with J gene TRBJ1-2; D call uncertain. The ends were cut back, 3 bases at V and 4 bases at J, with 12 bases in the middle. The germline V gene encodes CDR1 LNHDA and CDR2 SQIVND (reference sequence). The CDR3 covers 14 residues. The CDR3 DNA follows: TGTGCCAGTAGTATTGGAGGGTCCTCCTATGGCTACACCTTC. This encodes CASSIGGSSYGYTF.

This chain connects TRBV7-2 to TRBJ1-6; the D is unclear. Germline CDR1 is SGHTA and CDR2 is FQGNSA. This CDR3 region has 13 residues. V lost 1 base to trimming and J lost 9 bases, with 7 bases between them. Written as DNA, the CDR3 is TGTGCCAGCAGCTTAGACGGGGTTTCACCCCTCCACTTT. It codes for CASSLDGVSPLHF. Supplemented by reference TRBV7-2 and TRBJ1-6, the full variable domain reads GAGVSQSPSNKVTEKGKDVELRCDPISGHTALYWYRQSLGQGLEFLIYFQGNSAPDKSGLPSDRFSAERTGGSVSTLTIQRTQQEDSAVYLCASSLDGVSPLHFGNGTRLTVT.

The chain joins TRBV2 to TRBJ2-1, with TRBD2 matching over 9 bases. Trimming took 4 bases from V and 4 from J; bases not matched to a gene: 5. CDR3 length: 15 amino acids. Germline CDR1 SNHLY, CDR2 FYNNEI. CDR3 protein: CASSVPSGGYNEQFF. The CDR3 DNA reads as TGTGCCAGCAGTGTTCCCAGCGGGGGGTACAATGAGCAGTTCTTC.

This clone was seen a few times. J is TRBJ2-1 and V is TRBV29-1; D gene ambiguous. CDR1 SQVTM and CDR2 ANQGSEA come from the germline V gene. The CDR3 runs to 13 residues. The V gene lost 4 bases and the J gene lost 4 bases, with 11 bases spanning the gap. CDR3 amino acids: CSVVPVSYNEQFF. CDR3 nucleotide sequence: TGCAGCGTTGTGCCGGTGTCATACAATGAGCAGTTCTTC.

The V and J genes are TRBV5-1 and TRBJ1-4; a possible D gene is TRBD1 (6 bases). Germline V gene sequence: CDR1 SGHRS, CDR2 YFSETQ. V was trimmed by 0 bases and J by 8 bases, leaving 20 bases between them. CDR3 length: 17 residues. The CDR3 bases are TGCGCCAGCAGCTTGGCCTCGGCAGGGGCCCTAGGGGAAAAACTGTTTTTT. Protein product: CASSLASAGALGEKLFF.

V and J are TRBV5-1 and TRBJ2-2, with TRBD1 as a possible D gene (6 bases). Per germline, CDR1 SGHRS and CDR2 YFSETQ. There are 16 residues in the CDR3. V was clipped by 2 bases and J by 2 bases, with 13 bases between them. The CDR3 spells CASSFSWTVNTGELFF. Here the CDR3 DNA reads TGCGCCAGCAGCTTCTCTTGGACAGTAAACACCGGGGAGCTGTTTTTT. The entire variable domain, with the rest obtained from reference TRBV5-1 and TRBJ2-2, is as follows: KAGVTQTPRYLIKTRGQQVTLSCSPISGHRSVSWYQQTPGQGLQFLFEYFSETQRNKGNFPGRFSGRQFSNSRSEMNVSTLELGDSALYLCASSFSWTVNTGELFFGEGSRLTVL.

On this clone: At one end the junction does not follow the germline gene, possibly because of a read error. This CDR3 reads CANSSRGTGRSYEQYF. The CDR3 nucleotides are TGTGCCAACAGCTCGAGGGGGACAGGTAGATCCTACGAGCAGTACTTC. The chain recombines TRBV5-6 with TRBJ2-7, with 8 bases that match TRBD1. CDR1 is SGHDT and CDR2 is YYEEEE in the germline V gene. CDR3 size: 16 residues.

V usage is TRBV19 and J usage is TRBJ1-2; 7 bases line up with TRBD1. CDR1 and CDR2 (germline): LNHDA, SQIVND (reference sequence). Germline trimming cut 8 bases from V and 5 bases from J; bases unmatched to any gene: 11. This CDR3 comprises 14 residues. The chain's CDR3 is CASGGTGAQYGYTF. The DNA for the CDR3 is TGTGCCAGTGGAGGAACAGGGGCCCAGTATGGCTACACCTTC.

The genes are TRBV7-2 and TRBJ1-2, with TRBD1 identical over 7 bases. V shed 3 bases and J 7 bases; nucleotides not matched to a gene: 5. The CDR3 runs 13 residues. CDR1 and CDR2 from the germline V gene are SGHTA and FQGNSA. The CDR3 region is CASSFDRDVGYTF. The CDR3 nucleotides are TGTGCCAGCAGCTTCGACAGGGACGTTGGCTACACCTTC.

This chain links TRBV3-1 (or the pseudogene TRBV3-2) with TRBJ2-7; D unclear. Trimming took 4 bases from V and 1 from J, leaving 5 bases between them. CDR3 size: 12 residues. Germline assignment: CDR1 LGHDT and CDR2 YNNKEL (reference sequence). CDR3 sequence: CASSLLSYEQYF. CDR3 sequence (DNA): TGTGCCAGCAGCCTCCTTTCCTACGAGCAGTACTTC.

The chain recombines TRBV2 with TRBJ1-1; maybe TRBD1 (6 bases). Germline V gene sequence: CDR1 SNHLY, CDR2 FYNNEI. This CDR3 contains 16 residues. V shed 4 bases and J shed 0 bases, with 15 bases lying between them. DNA for the CDR3: TGTGCCAGCAGTGTCAGGGGTAATGACATGAACACTGAAGCTTTCTTT. Protein sequence: CASSVRGNDMNTEAFF.

V and J are TRBV7-2 and TRBJ2-5; 12 bases are a match to TRBD2. J lost 4 bases, V lost 1 base, and 4 bases had no gene match. The CDR3 runs 16 residues. Germline V lookup: CDR1 SGHTA, CDR2 FQGNSA. The CDR3 here is CASSLVLAGGRETQYF. CDR3 in DNA: TGTGCCAGCAGCTTAGTGCTAGCGGGAGGGCGAGAGACCCAGTACTTC.

This clone was recorded at least ten times. The chain combines TRBV27 with TRBJ2-3; 15 nucleotides match TRBD2. V trimming: 1 base; J trimming: 3 bases; junction bases outside the gene matches: 8. This CDR3 has 19 amino acids. The germline V gene encodes CDR1 MNHEY and CDR2 SMNVEV (reference sequence). CDR3 sequence (DNA): TGTGCCAGCAGTTTATACGGGACTAGCGGGAGGCGTAGGACAGATACGCAGTATTTT. It is translated as CASSLYGTSGRRRTDTQYF.

V usage is TRBV28 and J usage is TRBJ1-5; D unresolved. The CDR3 contains 14 residues. V was shortened by 7 bases and J by 3 bases, with 13 bases between the two germline ends. CDR1 and CDR2 from the germline V gene are MDHEN and SYDVKM. CDR3 nucleotides: TGTGCCAGCACCCTATTCAACGCCAATCAGCCCCAGCATTTT. Translation: CASTLFNANQPQHF.

The chain couples TRBV9 to TRBJ2-3; D is perhaps TRBD2 (5 bases). Germline CDR1 reads SGDLS; CDR2 reads YYNGEE. Between the trimmed V and J ends, which lost 1 base and 5 bases, there was a span of 17 bases. CDR3 length equals 16 residues. DNA of the CDR3: TGTGCCAGCAGCGTATCAACTAGTTCCCTCGGAGATACGCAGTATTTT. Translation gives CASSVSTSSLGDTQYF.

The chain couples TRBV7-2 to TRBJ2-2; the match to TRBD2 covers 8 bases. The ends lost 3 bases at V and 6 bases at J; junction bases unmatched: 9. Germline values: CDR1 SGHTA, CDR2 FQGNSA. The CDR3 sequence is 16 residues long. The CDR3, as DNA: TGTGCCAGCAGCTTGAACGTAGCGGGATCCTCCGGGGAGCTGTTTTTT. Protein sequence: CASSLNVAGSSGELFF.

The V call is TRBV9, the J call TRBJ2-5; 10 nucleotides line up with TRBD2. V lost 3 bases, J lost 2 bases, and 4 bases stayed unmatched. Per the germline V gene, CDR1 is SGDLS and CDR2 is YYNGEE. The CDR3 consists of 15 residues. The CDR3 DNA is TGTGCCAGCAGCGGAAGGGGACTAGCGCAAGAGACCCAGTACTTC. Protein sequence: CASSGRGLAQETQYF.

The chain uses TRBV2 and TRBJ1-1; TRBD1 matches 8 bases. The germline V gene has CDR1 SNHLY and CDR2 FYNNEI. Trimming took 4 bases from V and 4 from J; bases not matched to a gene: 5. This CDR3 contains 14 residues. The chain's CDR3 is CASSVTGDGTEAFF. In nucleotides, the CDR3 is TGTGCCAGCAGTGTGACAGGGGACGGCACTGAAGCTTTCTTT.

As concerns this clone: Germline is not matched at one junction end, which may reflect a read error. The chain carries TRBV5-1 and TRBJ2-1, with 7 bases fitting TRBD2. The CDR3 totals 16 residues. Looked up from germline, CDR1 is SGHRS and CDR2 is YFSETQ. The chain's CDR3 is CASSLSVTSMNNEQFF. CDR3 sequence (DNA): TGCGCCAGCAGCTTGTCCGTGACTAGCATGAACAACGAGCAGTTCTTC.